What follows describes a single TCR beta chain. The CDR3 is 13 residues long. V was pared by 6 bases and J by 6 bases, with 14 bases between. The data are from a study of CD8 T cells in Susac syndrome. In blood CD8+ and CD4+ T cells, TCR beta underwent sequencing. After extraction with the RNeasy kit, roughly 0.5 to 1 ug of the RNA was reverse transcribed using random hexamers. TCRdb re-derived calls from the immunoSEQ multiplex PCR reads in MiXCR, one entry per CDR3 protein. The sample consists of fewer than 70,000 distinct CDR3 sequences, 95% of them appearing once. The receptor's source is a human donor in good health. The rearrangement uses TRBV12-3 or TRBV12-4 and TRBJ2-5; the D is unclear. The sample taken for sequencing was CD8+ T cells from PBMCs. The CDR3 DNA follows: TGTGCCAGCAGCTTGGGATCAAGGAAGACCCAGTACTTC. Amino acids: CASSLGSRKTQYF.